Included here is one TCR beta chain sequence, with context. Its antigen is not identified. The sample originates from a study of radiotherapy plus CTLA-4 blockade in lung cancer. Regarding the study as a whole: After treatment with radiotherapy plus ipilimumab, TCR clones that came from the tumor expanded in blood.

Sequencing was performed with immunoSEQ multiplex PCR; in TCRdb, only in-frame clones are kept and a portion is missing. The data contain about 78,000 clones, roughly 86% of them singletons. The germline V and J ends were trimmed by 7 bases and 10 bases, with 8 bases remaining between them. The CDR3 covers 9 residues. Germline CDR1 DFQATT, CDR2 SNEGSKA (reference sequence). Patients had chemo-refractory metastatic non-small-cell lung cancer and received focal radiation plus CTLA-4 blockade that used ipilimumab. The specimen was peripheral blood, collected from a patient treated with radiotherapy plus ipilimumab. This clonotype was obtained from a human donor with non-small cell lung cancer who had a partial response to radiotherapy plus ipilimumab. This rearrangement joins TRBV20-1 to TRBJ2-1, with unresolved D. CDR3 amino acids: CSGAGEQFF. Here the CDR3 DNA reads TGCAGTGGGGCAGGCGAGCAGTTCTTC.